Reported below is one T cell receptor (beta chain). The sample has other DNA sequences that encode this CDR3 too. Here immunoSEQ multiplex PCR was the method, and the copy in TCRdb shows in-frame clones only, minus some. Among approximately 30,000 clones, approximately 86% were seen once, and the ten largest hold less than 2%. The CDR3 length is 11 residues. Germline lookup yields CDR1 SNHLY and CDR2 FYNNEI. The V end lost 1 base, the J end lost 3 bases, and 0 bases lay between the germline ends. The sample belongs to a study of T cell clonotyping in hematopoietic cell transplantation. Stated time point: recipient sample about 28 days before transplant, after cytoreduction.

The chain has TRBV2 and TRBJ2-5, with D unclear. The sequence derives from a man aged 40-49 years with acute myeloid leukemia. Some clones in this sample may be carry-over from other donors' samples. The sample consisted of peripheral blood mononuclear cells, taken before stem cell transplant. CDR3 nucleotide sequence: TGTGCCAGCAGTGAAGAAGAGACCCAGTACTTC. Amino acids: CASSEEETQYF.